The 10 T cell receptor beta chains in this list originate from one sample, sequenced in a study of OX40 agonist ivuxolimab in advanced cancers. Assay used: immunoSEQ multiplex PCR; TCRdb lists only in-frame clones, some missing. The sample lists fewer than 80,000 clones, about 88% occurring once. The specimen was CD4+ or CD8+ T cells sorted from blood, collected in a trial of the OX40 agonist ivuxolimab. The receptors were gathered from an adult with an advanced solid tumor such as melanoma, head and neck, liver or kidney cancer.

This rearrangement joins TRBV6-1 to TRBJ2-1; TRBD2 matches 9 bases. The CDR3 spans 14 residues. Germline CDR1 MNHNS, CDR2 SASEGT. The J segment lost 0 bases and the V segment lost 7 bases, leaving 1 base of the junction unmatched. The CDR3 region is CASKTSGSYNEQFF. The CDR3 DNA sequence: TGTGCCAGCAAGACTAGCGGCTCCTACAATGAGCAGTTCTTC.

The CDR3 DNA reads as TGTGCCAGCAGCTTAGGCCAGGGAGATTACAATGAGCAGTTCTTC. Its protein product is CASSLGQGDYNEQFF. The rearrangement links TRBV11-2 to TRBJ2-1; D could derive from TRBD1 or TRBD2 (5 bases each). The CDR3 length is 15 residues. V dropped 1 base and J dropped 4 bases, with 11 bases sitting between them. Germline assignment: CDR1 SGHAT and CDR2 FQNNGV.

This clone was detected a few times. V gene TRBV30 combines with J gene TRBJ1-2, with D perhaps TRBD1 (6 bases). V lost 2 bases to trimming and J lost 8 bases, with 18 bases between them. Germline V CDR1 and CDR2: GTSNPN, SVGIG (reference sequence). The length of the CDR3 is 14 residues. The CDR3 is CAWSRWDTGLGYTF. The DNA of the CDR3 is TGTGCCTGGAGTCGATGGGACACAGGGCTGGGCTACACCTTC.

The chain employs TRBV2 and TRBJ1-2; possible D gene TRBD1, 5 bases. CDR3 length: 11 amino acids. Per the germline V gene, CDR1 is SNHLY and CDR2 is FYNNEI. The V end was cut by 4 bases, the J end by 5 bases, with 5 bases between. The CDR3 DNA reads TGTGCCAGCAGTGGACAGTATGGCTACACCTTC. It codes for CASSGQYGYTF.

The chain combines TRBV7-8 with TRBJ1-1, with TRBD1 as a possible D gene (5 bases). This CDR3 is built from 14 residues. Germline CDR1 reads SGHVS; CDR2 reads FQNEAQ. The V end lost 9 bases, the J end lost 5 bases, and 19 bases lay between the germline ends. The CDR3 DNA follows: TGTGCCAGTAGCGGACCGGGGGGGGTGACTGAAGCTTTCTTT. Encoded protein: CASSGPGGVTEAFF.

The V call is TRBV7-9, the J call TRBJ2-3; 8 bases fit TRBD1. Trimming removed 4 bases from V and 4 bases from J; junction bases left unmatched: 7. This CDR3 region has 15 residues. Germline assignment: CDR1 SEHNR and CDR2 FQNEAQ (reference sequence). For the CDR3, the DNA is TGTGCCAGCAGCTGGGACAGGAAGAGCCCAGATACGCAGTATTTT. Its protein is CASSWDRKSPDTQYF.

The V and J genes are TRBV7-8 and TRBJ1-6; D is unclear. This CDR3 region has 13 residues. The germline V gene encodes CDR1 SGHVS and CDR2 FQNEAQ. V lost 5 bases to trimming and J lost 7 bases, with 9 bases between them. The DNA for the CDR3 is TGTGCCAGCAGCCAGACAAGGAATTCACCCCTCCACTTT. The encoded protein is CASSQTRNSPLHF. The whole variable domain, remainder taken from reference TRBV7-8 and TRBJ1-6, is GAGVSQSPRYKVAKRGQDVALRCDPISGHVSLFWYQQALGQGPEFLTYFQNEAQLDKSGLPSDRFFAERPEGSVSTLKIQRTQQEDSAVYLCASSQTRNSPLHFGNGTRLTVT.

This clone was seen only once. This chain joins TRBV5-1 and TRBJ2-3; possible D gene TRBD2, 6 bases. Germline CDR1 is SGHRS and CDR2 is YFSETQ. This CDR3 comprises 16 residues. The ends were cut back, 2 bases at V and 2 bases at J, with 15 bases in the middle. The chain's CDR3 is CASSFGGAPLTDTQYF. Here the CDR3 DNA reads TGCGCCAGCAGCTTTGGCGGGGCCCCACTCACAGATACGCAGTATTTT.

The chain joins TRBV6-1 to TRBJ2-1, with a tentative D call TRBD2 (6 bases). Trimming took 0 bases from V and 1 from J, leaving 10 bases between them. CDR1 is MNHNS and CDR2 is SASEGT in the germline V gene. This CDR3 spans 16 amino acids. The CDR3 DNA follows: TGTGCCAGCAGTGAAGCAGTCCGGGGGTCCTACAATGAGCAGTTCTTC. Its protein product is CASSEAVRGSYNEQFF.

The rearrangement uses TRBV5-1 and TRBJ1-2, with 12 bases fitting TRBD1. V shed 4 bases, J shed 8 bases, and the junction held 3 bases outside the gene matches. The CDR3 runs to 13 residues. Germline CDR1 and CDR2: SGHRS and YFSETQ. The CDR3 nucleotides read TGCGCCAGCAGCCCCGGGACAGGGGGCGGCTACACCTTC. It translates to CASSPGTGGGYTF.